Listed here are 9 T cell receptor beta chains from one sample, sequenced in a study of vaccination effects on CD4 cells after COVID-19. Sequenced by immunoSEQ multiplex PCR; TCRdb stores in-frame clones only, minus some. The table shows tens of thousands of clones, with roughly 76% occurring only once. Antigens for these TCRs are unknown. With the ViraFEST assay, the study expanded antigen-specific CD4+ T cells using viral peptide pools, then sequenced them. Subsequent to ten to eleven days of culture, CD4+ T cells were isolated. The sample here was CD4+ T cells from PBMCs cultured with HCoV-229E spike peptides, taken before COVID-19 vaccination. Source of these receptors: a human donor who received a COVID-19 vaccine.

The V call is TRBV7-2, the J call TRBJ2-1; no definite D call. CDR3 size: 12 residues. Germline CDR1 is SGHTA and CDR2 is FQGNSA. Trimming pared 7 bases from V and 3 bases from J, leaving 7 bases between. CDR3 in DNA: TGTGCCAGCAATAGGGTCTACAATGAGCAGTTCTTC. It is translated as CASNRVYNEQFF.

This chain uses TRBV5-1 with TRBJ2-6; 8 bases match TRBD1. CDR1 and CDR2 from the germline V gene are SGHRS and YFSETQ. The CDR3 covers 16 residues. The ends lost 2 bases at V and 0 bases at J; junction bases unmatched: 1. CDR3 sequence reads: CASSFQGASGANVLTF. The CDR3 coding sequence is TGCGCCAGCAGCTTCCAGGGGGCCTCTGGGGCCAACGTCCTGACTTTC.

This clone was observed a handful of times. The genes are TRBV5-4 and TRBJ1-2, with D perhaps matching TRBD1 (6 bases). Germline CDR1 reads SGHNT; CDR2 reads YYREEE (reference sequence). This CDR3 contains 16 residues. With 4 bases removed from V and 1 base from J, the gap between germline ends came to 17 bases. In DNA form, the CDR3 reads TGTGCCAGCAGCCCCGGAGGGGGAGTTTATAACTATGGCTACACCTTC. Encoded protein: CASSPGGGVYNYGYTF.

The chain links TRBV7-2 to TRBJ2-1, with 10 bases that match TRBD2. J was trimmed by 1 base and V by 5 bases; bases with no gene match: 8. The CDR3 has 17 amino acids. Germline loops: CDR1 SGHTA, CDR2 FQGNSA. DNA for the CDR3: TGTGCCAGCAGCGTGTTGGGACTAGCGCTTTCCTACAATGAGCAGTTCTTC. Translating gives CASSVLGLALSYNEQFF.

The chain combines TRBV5-1 with TRBJ2-5, with 7 nucleotides matching TRBD1. The CDR3 has 18 residues. V lost 4 bases to trimming and J lost 1 base; unmatched junction nucleotides: 16. From germline, CDR1 is SGHRS and CDR2 YFSETQ. The CDR3 DNA reads TGCGCCAGCAGCGCCCGACAGGGTCGGTTTTCCGGCCAAGAGACCCAGTACTTC. Its protein is CASSARQGRFSGQETQYF.

The V call is TRBV5-1, the J call TRBJ2-3, with TRBD2 matching 7 bases. This CDR3 has 14 amino acids. Trimming at V came to 2 bases and at J to 1 base, leaving 1 base not matched to a gene. Germline V gene lookup returns CDR1 SGHRS and CDR2 YFSETQ. The CDR3 sequence is CASSFTSGTDTQYF. In DNA, the CDR3 is TGCGCCAGCAGCTTTACTAGCGGCACAGATACGCAGTATTTT.

The J gene is TRBJ1-1, the V gene TRBV7-2; tentative D call: TRBD1 (5 bases). Germline CDR1 reads SGHTA; CDR2 reads FQGNSA. The CDR3 is 14 amino acids. The V and J ends lost 3 bases and 1 base respectively, with 9 bases between them. The CDR3 sequence is CASSLTDRNTEAFF. DNA for the CDR3: TGTGCCAGCAGCTTGACAGACAGGAACACTGAAGCTTTCTTT.

Written as DNA, the CDR3 is TGTGCCAGCAGCAAGGGGGCAGGGGGTAGCAATCAGCCCCAGCATTTT. It encodes CASSKGAGGSNQPQHF. The chain joins TRBV3-1 (or the pseudogene TRBV3-2) to TRBJ1-5, with 7 bases that match TRBD1. Germline CDR1 reads LGHDT; CDR2 reads YNNKEL (reference sequence). The CDR3 contains 16 residues. V dropped 5 bases and J dropped 0; count of bases not matched to a gene: 7.

Here the CDR3 DNA reads TGTGCCAGCAGCTTCTGGGGCAGGGAGCGGCAGCCCCAGCATTTT. Encoded protein: CASSFWGRERQPQHF. The V and J genes are TRBV5-8 and TRBJ1-5; D possibly corresponds to TRBD1 (5 bases). Trimming took off 2 bases at V and 7 bases at J, with 16 bases between the two ends. The germline V gene has CDR1 SGHTS and CDR2 YDEGEE. The CDR3 has 15 amino acids.